Reported below is one T cell receptor beta chain. Its antigen is not identified. These data belong to a study of identical twins. The study's findings and limits: There was an excess of low generation probability in the out-of-frame alpha sequences that twins shared.

One entry per CDR3 protein results from TCRdb running MiXCR on the 5' RACE reads. The sample shows around 490,000 distinct CDR3 sequences, more than 20% of them seen only once. CDR1 is SGHRS, CDR2 YFSETQ, per germline. This CDR3 is built from 14 residues. V was pared by 4 bases and J by 5 bases, with 5 bases of the junction left unmatched. The data were also submitted as part of a second study, on yellow fever vaccine responses in identical twins. This second study notes: In identical twins, vaccine T cell responses appeared partly shared and partly individual.

V is TRBV5-1 and J is TRBJ2-1, with 8 bases matching TRBD1. Sequencing input: CD4+ T cells sorted from blood. The receptor's source is a woman under 30 in good health. CDR3 nucleotides: TGCGCCAGCAGCAGGACAGGGCCAAACAATGAGCAGTTCTTC. Translated, it gives CASSRTGPNNEQFF.